These T cell receptor beta chains were read from a single sample in a study of tumor T cells in aggressive B-cell lymphoma. This table comes from immunoSEQ multiplex PCR, and its TCRdb copy is limited to in-frame clones, with some not included. Of 2,000 or so clones in the sample, about 93% were seen once. The sample comprised tumor tissue. All receptors derive from an adult with diffuse large B cell lymphoma. Both conserved end residues are part of each CDR3.

CDR3 | J | V
CASRQGLGSPLHF | TRBJ1-6 | TRBV6-4
CASSQEGTGGSQPQHF | TRBJ1-5 | TRBV4-2
CAWSASTRLAGVNEQFF | TRBJ2-1 | TRBV30
CASSDPPAGVPLNTGELFF | TRBJ2-2 | TRBV2
CASSEPPHGRDEQYF | TRBJ2-7 | TRBV6-1
CASSWTSGGNNEQFF | TRBJ2-1 | TRBV5-5
CASSLQGRAYEQYF | - | TRBV7-2
CASSQEWARDYGYTF | TRBJ1-2 | TRBV4-1
CASSLGTGGVGTEAFF | TRBJ1-1 | TRBV18
CASSEQGSIQYF | TRBJ2-4 | TRBV6-5
CAWSRDWARNERFF | TRBJ2-1 | TRBV30
CASSAQPRSYNEQFF | TRBJ2-1 | TRBV27
CASRHQVDSGANVLTF | TRBJ2-6 | TRBV19
CAISVELAGASSYNEQFF | TRBJ2-1 | TRBV10-3
CAWSLITGGSSDTQYF | TRBJ2-3 | TRBV30
CASAISRGGADTQYF | TRBJ2-3 | TRBV7-2
CASRLAAVDTQYF | TRBJ2-3 | TRBV5-1
CASSYRGGVRLNEQFF | TRBJ2-1 | TRBV7-8
CASSLGTGDEQYF | TRBJ2-7 | TRBV7-9
CASSQTGGSNQPQHF | TRBJ1-5 | TRBV6-6
CAWSGERGQPQHF | TRBJ1-5 | TRBV30
CASSKSQGADQPQHF | TRBJ1-5 | TRBV21-1
CASSRTGGGEETQYF | TRBJ2-5 | TRBV11-3
CASSLQGVQETQYF | TRBJ2-5 | TRBV18
CASKPGLDSQPQHF | TRBJ1-5 | TRBV5-8
CASSLPAGEINEQFF | TRBJ2-1 | TRBV11-3
CASSSQGDYGYTF | TRBJ1-2 | TRBV7-9
CASSATGQSGETQYF | TRBJ2-5 | TRBV7-6
CASSSPYTEAFF | TRBJ1-1 | TRBV7-2
CASSHSGGQSSYEQYF | TRBJ2-7 | TRBV18
CASSDSPGGGTEAFF | TRBJ1-1 | TRBV9
CASSSGQGANGCHRGAVF | TRBJ2-2 | TRBV2
CASSPSSPGQQPQHF | TRBJ1-5 | TRBV5-1
CASSISRGSYEQYF | TRBJ2-7 | TRBV19
CASSQDPGSLPPEKLFF | TRBJ1-4 | TRBV4-1
CASSLSLASYGYTF | TRBJ1-2 | TRBV5-6
CASSPRGRTGGLGNIQYF | TRBJ2-4 | TRBV11-3
CASSNPGTGSGELFF | TRBJ2-2 | TRBV11-2
CASTLAGAGNEQFF | TRBJ2-1 | TRBV19
CASSIGDRVNQPQHF | TRBJ1-5 | TRBV19
CASGWAGLTPVHEQYF | TRBJ2-7 | TRBV27
CASSLGAATGELFF | TRBJ2-2 | TRBV7-3
CASSSGAGDQPQHF | TRBJ1-5 | TRBV5-1
CASSPGQGTDTQYF | TRBJ2-3 | TRBV5-1
CASSVRDNQPQHF | TRBJ1-5 | TRBV2
CASSSPGDRENEKLFF | TRBJ1-4 | TRBV19
CASTQGYEQYF | TRBJ2-7 | TRBV6-1
CASRGLTGELFF | TRBJ2-2 | TRBV2
CASSYSATNEKLFF | TRBJ1-4 | TRBV16
CASSAGTLNNEQFF | TRBJ2-1 | TRBV2